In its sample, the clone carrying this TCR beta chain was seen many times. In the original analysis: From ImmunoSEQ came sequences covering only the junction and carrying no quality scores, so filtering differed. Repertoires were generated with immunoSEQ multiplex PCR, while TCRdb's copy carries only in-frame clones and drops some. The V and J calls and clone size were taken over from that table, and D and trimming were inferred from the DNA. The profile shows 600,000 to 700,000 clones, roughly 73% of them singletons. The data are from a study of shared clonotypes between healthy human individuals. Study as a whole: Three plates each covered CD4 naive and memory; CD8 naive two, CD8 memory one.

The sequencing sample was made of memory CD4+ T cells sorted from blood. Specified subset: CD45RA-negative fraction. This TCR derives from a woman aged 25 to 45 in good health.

The CDR3 DNA reads TGTGCCAGTAGTATAGCCGCTGGGGTGGGAACTGAAGCTTTCTTT. As protein: CASSIAAGVGTEAFF. The chain combines TRBV19 with TRBJ1-1; the D is unclear. Trimming left V 1 base short and J 5 bases short, with 14 bases between. CDR1 and CDR2 from the germline V gene are LNHDA and SQIVND (reference sequence). The CDR3 spans 15 residues.